The clone carrying this TCR beta chain has a count of ten or more. With 4 bases clipped from V and 4 bases from J, the junction kept 9 bases outside the gene matches. The CDR3 extends over 18 amino acids. The germline V gene encodes CDR1 SGDLS and CDR2 YYNGEE. Amplification used 60 Vbeta primers and 13 Jbeta primers. Assay: immunoSEQ multiplex PCR; the TCRdb copy retains only in-frame clones and omits some. The table lists 95,000 to 100,000 clones, around a tenth of them singletons. This sample is part of a study of cytomegalovirus exposure and HLA in healthy donors. Healthy individuals who donated bone marrow served as the donors.

The source of this sequence is a middle-aged man in good health and CMV-seropositive. The chain recombines TRBV9 with TRBJ2-1, with TRBD2 matching 15 bases. Sequenced sample: PBMCs. The CDR3 reads CASSSGLAGGLQYNEQFF. The CDR3 coding sequence is TGTGCCAGCAGCTCGGGACTAGCGGGAGGTCTCCAGTACAATGAGCAGTTCTTC.